Below, one T cell receptor beta chain is given with its context. This sample is drawn from a study of Graves' ophthalmopathy and Graves' hyperthyroidism. Beta-chain TCR CDR3 regions were amplified from RNA transcripts. The authors performed first-round RT-PCR with HTBI primers and then a second-round multiplex PCR. MiXCR, applied by TCRdb to the multiplex PCR reads, yields one record per CDR3 protein. The table lists 500,000 to 700,000 distinct CDR3 sequences, approximately 21% of them singletons. The germline CDR1 and CDR2 sequences are SNHLY and FYNNEI. The CDR3 extends over 16 amino acids. Trimming took 10 bases from V and 0 from J, leaving 19 bases between them.

What was sequenced was peripheral blood. The sequence derives from a young woman with stable Graves' hyperthyroidism. Some clones in this sample may be carry-over from other donors' samples. The V gene is TRBV2, the J gene TRBJ1-3; D uncertain. CDR3 loop: CATHEVSRTSGNTIYF. In DNA, the CDR3 is TGTGCCACCCATGAAGTTAGCCGAACCTCTGGAAACACCATATATTTT.